The sequence of this T cell receptor beta chain was determined in a study of molecular identifiers for immune sequencing clone quantification. A remark on this clonotype: With a much larger clone just one base away, this may be a read error.

The CDR3 loop spans 12 amino acids. Germline CDR1 is SEHNR and CDR2 is FQNEAQ (reference sequence). The V gene lost 10 bases and the J gene lost 6 bases, with 15 bases spanning the gap. Each CDR3 protein gets one entry after TCRdb re-called the PCR reads with MiXCR. In the table there are 550,000 to 750,000 distinct CDR3 sequences, about 20% of which are singletons. This chain links TRBV7-9 with TRBJ1-1; possible D gene TRBD1, 6 bases. Sequencing used naive CD8+ T cells from blood, with Jurkat cell RNA spiked in. Subset specified: FACS-sorted CD8+CD4-CCR7+CD45RA+ naive T cells. The clonotype originates from a human donor in good health. Some libraries in this study had Jurkat cell RNA spiked in. CDR3 sequence reads: CANRINRAEAFF. CDR3 DNA sequence: TGTGCCAACAGGATAAACAGGGCTGAAGCTTTCTTT. Full variable domain (missing parts from reference TRBV7-9 and TRBJ1-1): DTGVSQNPRHKITKRGQNVTFRCDPISEHNRLYWYRQTLGQGPEFLTYFQNEAQLEKSRLLSDRFSAERPKGSFSTLEIQRTEQGDSAMYLCANRINRAEAFFGQGTRLTVV.